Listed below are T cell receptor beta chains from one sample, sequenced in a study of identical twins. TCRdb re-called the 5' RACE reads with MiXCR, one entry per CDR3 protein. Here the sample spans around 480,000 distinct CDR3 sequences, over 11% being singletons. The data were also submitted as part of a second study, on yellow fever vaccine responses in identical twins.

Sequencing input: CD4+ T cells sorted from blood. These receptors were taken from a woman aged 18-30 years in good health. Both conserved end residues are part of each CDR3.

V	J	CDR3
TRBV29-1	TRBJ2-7	CSVGNTAEQYF
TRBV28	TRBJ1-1	CASSLKQHTEAFF
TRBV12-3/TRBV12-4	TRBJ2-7	CASSDYDRGEQYF
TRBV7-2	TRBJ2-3	CASSLVGQGAGTDTQYF
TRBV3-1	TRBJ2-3	CASSRLQNTDTQYF
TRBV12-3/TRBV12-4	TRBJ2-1	CASRETGLEITFF
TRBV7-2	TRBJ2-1	CASSPSGGPDEQFF
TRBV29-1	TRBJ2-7	CSVPGTGDGEQYF
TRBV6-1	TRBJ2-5	CASRQHSSDQETQYF
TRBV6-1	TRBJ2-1	CASRKDGISYNEQFF
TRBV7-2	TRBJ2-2	CASNAVSPGELFF
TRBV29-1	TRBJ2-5	CSVARTGVQETQYF
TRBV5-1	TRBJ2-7	CASSLESGSSYPYEQYF
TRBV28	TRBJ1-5	CASRTGGENQPQHF
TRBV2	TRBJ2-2	CASSDPGTPNTGELFF
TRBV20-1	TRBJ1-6	CSALPRAGDSPLHF
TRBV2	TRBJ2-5	CASMRDIQETQYF
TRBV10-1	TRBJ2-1	CASSESTSGLYNEQFF
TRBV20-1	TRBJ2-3	CSARVGPSTDTQYF
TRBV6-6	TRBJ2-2	CASSYSSPGELFF
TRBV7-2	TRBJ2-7	CASELEGRSSYEQYF
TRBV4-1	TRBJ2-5	CASRSGTSSETQYF
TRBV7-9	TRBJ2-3	CAIRWTTDTQYF
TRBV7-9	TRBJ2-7	CASSFLPGRVNYEQYF
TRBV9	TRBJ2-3	CASSVAASGRTDTQYF
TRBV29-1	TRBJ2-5	CSAGLAGEGTQYF
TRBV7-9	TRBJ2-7	CASSLPAGHLGYEQYF
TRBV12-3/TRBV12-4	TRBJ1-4	CASNPTGWGLATNEKLFF
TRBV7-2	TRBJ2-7	CASSLGLAGSFYEQYF
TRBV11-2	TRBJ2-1	CASRKPGLAGSEQFF
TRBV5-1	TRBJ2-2	CASSLEAGTGELVF
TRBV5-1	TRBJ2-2	CASSWDTLRTGELFF
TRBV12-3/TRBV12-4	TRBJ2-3	CASSPGGIDTDTQYF
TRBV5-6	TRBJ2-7	CASSLTGVAAYEQYF
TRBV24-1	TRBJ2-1	CATSDALAGSKYNEQFF
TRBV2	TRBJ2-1	CASSPGAVDEQFF
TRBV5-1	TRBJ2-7	CASSTGLAEKISYEQYF
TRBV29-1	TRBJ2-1	CSVEAGLGSSYNEQFF
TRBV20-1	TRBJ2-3	CSARLAGGPKDTQYF
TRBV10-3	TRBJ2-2	CAIRSGANTGELFF
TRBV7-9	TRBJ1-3	CASSHTGSGNTIYF
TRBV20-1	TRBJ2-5	CSARDPAGPGETQYF
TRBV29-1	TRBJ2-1	CSSNGLAGSYNEQFF
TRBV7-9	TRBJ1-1	CASSPTGRGAFF
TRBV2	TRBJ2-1	CASSDDWGGDEQFF
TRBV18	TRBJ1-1	CASSPKTWGTEAFF
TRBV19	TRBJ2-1	CASSITGTERYEQFF
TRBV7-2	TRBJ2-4	CASSLERRRTNIQYF
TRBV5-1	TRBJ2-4	CASSEKTAVNIQYF
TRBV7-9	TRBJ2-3	CASTETDTQYF
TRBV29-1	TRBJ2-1	CSVQGPLAGVYNEQFF